The 24 T cell receptor beta chains below come from one sample, sequenced in a study of Ad26.COV2.S vaccination and SARS-CoV-2 variants. Regarding treatment: roughly 18 received Ad26.COV2.S at low or high dose, single or two shots; 5 received placebo; per-sample allocation not given. Day 63 after the first injection of vaccine or placebo was the sampling time. Repertoires were generated with immunoSEQ multiplex PCR, while TCRdb's copy carries only in-frame clones and drops some. The sample contains 440,000 or so clones, roughly 88% of which appear only once. This specimen was peripheral blood, taken in a trial of Ad26.COV2.S vaccine versus placebo. These receptor sequences come from a person between 18 and 59 years old who received the Ad26.COV2.S COVID-19 vaccine or a placebo.

The CDR3 spells CASSFVSPQETQYF. CDR3 DNA sequence: TGTGCCAGCAGCTTTGTGTCCCCTCAAGAGACCCAGTACTTC. The rearrangement uses TRBV5-6 and TRBJ2-5; D not resolved. Germline CDR1 and CDR2: SGHDT and YYEEEE. Deletions cut 2 bases from V and 2 bases from J, with 10 bases between. CDR3 length: 14 amino acids.

The chain joins TRBV7-3 to TRBJ2-1; a weak D match, TRBD1 (6 bases). In germline, CDR1 is SGHTA, CDR2 FQGTGA. Trimming took off 8 bases at V and 7 bases at J, with 15 bases between the two ends. This CDR3 is 13 amino acids long. In nucleotides, the CDR3 is TGTGCCAGCTCCCGGACAGCGAGGAATGAGCAGTTCTTC. It is translated as CASSRTARNEQFF.

This rearrangement joins TRBV19 to TRBJ2-7; D is undetermined. This CDR3 comprises 14 residues. V was trimmed by 2 bases and J by 2 bases, leaving 10 bases between them. Germline CDR1 and CDR2: LNHDA and SQIVND (reference sequence). CDR3 coding DNA: TGTGCCAGTAGTATACAGGCAGGTGCCTACGAGCAGTACTTC. Translating gives CASSIQAGAYEQYF.

The chain has TRBV5-8 and TRBJ2-1; TRBD2 is a possible D gene (6 bases). The CDR3 contains 15 residues. Looked up from germline, CDR1 is SGHTS and CDR2 is YDEGEE. Trimming took off 5 bases at V and 0 bases at J, with 12 bases between the two ends. The DNA for the CDR3 is TGTGCCAGCAGTTATCGGGGGAGCTCCTACAATGAGCAGTTCTTC. Translation: CASSYRGSSYNEQFF.

The chain combines TRBV9 with TRBJ2-2, with D perhaps matching TRBD2 (5 bases). Germline lookup yields CDR1 SGDLS and CDR2 YYNGEE. The CDR3 has 13 amino acids. V lost 4 bases and J 4 bases, leaving 8 bases between the germline ends. CDR3 sequence: CASSPTSTGELFF. CDR3 DNA sequence: TGTGCCAGCAGCCCTACTAGCACCGGGGAGCTGTTTTTT.

This chain connects TRBV24-1 to TRBJ2-5, with D hard to call. V gave up 0 bases and J gave up 4 bases, with 11 bases separating them. The CDR3 runs 15 residues. Germline V lookup: CDR1 KGHDR, CDR2 SFDVKD. The CDR3 nucleotides are TGTGCCACCAGTGATTTGAACAGCGAGGCAGAGACCCAGTACTTC. This encodes CATSDLNSEAETQYF.

This sequence joins TRBV24-1 and TRBJ2-2, with unresolved D. Trimming removed 0 bases at V and 5 bases at J, with 9 bases between. Germline V gives CDR1 KGHDR, CDR2 SFDVKD. The length of the CDR3 is 15 residues. CDR3 amino acids: CATSDLHPGTGELFF. CDR3 coding DNA: TGTGCCACCAGTGATTTGCACCCCGGGACCGGGGAGCTGTTTTTT.

V and J are TRBV28 and TRBJ2-3, with 7 bases identical to TRBD1. Germline lookup yields CDR1 MDHEN and CDR2 SYDVKM. J lost 0 bases, V lost 6 bases, and 12 bases had no gene match. The CDR3 has 17 residues. The CDR3 region is CASRDKWDRHSTDTQYF. As DNA, the CDR3 is TGTGCCAGCAGGGACAAGTGGGACAGACATAGCACAGATACGCAGTATTTT. Full variable domain (missing parts from reference TRBV28 and TRBJ2-3): DVKVTQSSRYLVKRTGEKVFLECVQDMDHENMFWYRQDPGLGLRLIYFSYDVKMKEKGDIPEGYSVSREKKERFSLILESASTNQTSMYLCASRDKWDRHSTDTQYFGPGTRLTVL.

CDR3 DNA: TGCGCCAGCAGCCAAGTCGGACTAGCGGGCGACAATGAGCAGTTCTTC. Its translation is CASSQVGLAGDNEQFF. The V gene is TRBV4-3, the J gene TRBJ2-1; TRBD2 agrees at 11 bases. Germline values: CDR1 LGHNA, CDR2 YSLEER. This CDR3 is built from 16 residues. The junction had 4 bases not matched to a gene; V was cut back by 1 base and J by 5 bases.

For the CDR3, the DNA is TGTGCCAGCAGTGCGGGACAGGGGGTCAATGAGCAGTTCTTC. This sequence encodes CASSAGQGVNEQFF. The chain joins TRBV27 to TRBJ2-1; the match to TRBD1 covers 11 bases. This CDR3 has 14 residues. Germline V gene data show CDR1 as MNHEY and CDR2 as SMNVEV (reference sequence). The trim removed 5 bases at V and 6 bases at J, leaving 3 bases unmatched.

The V call is TRBV6-2 or TRBV6-3, the J call TRBJ2-3, with D perhaps matching TRBD1 or TRBD2 (5 bases each). The germline V gene has CDR1 MNHEY and CDR2 SVGEGT. V gave up 0 bases and J gave up 3 bases, with 16 bases separating them. The CDR3 covers 17 residues. CDR3 residues: CASSYSRGPTQTDTQYF. CDR3 sequence (DNA): TGTGCCAGCAGTTACTCGAGGGGACCGACCCAAACAGATACGCAGTATTTT.

The V gene is TRBV2, the J gene TRBJ2-3; the match to TRBD2 covers 12 bases. The germline gives CDR1 SNHLY, CDR2 FYNNEI. This CDR3 is built from 16 residues. Trimming at V came to 7 bases and at J to 5 bases, leaving 10 bases not matched to a gene. The CDR3 DNA is TGTGCCAGCAACTTCGCTAGCGGGAGGGGTGAAGATACGCAGTATTTT. Protein sequence: CASNFASGRGEDTQYF.

The chain uses TRBV9 and TRBJ2-1; 7 bases line up with TRBD1. The germline CDR1 and CDR2 sequences are SGDLS and YYNGEE. The CDR3 consists of 15 residues. Trimming removed 4 bases from V and 5 bases from J; junction bases left unmatched: 9. The CDR3 loop is CASSPYDREDNEQFF. The DNA for the CDR3 is TGTGCCAGCAGCCCTTATGACAGGGAAGACAATGAGCAGTTCTTC. Full variable domain (remainder filled in from reference TRBV9 and TRBJ2-1): DSGVTQTPKHLITATGQRVTLRCSPRSGDLSVYWYQQSLDQGLQFLIQYYNGEERAKGNILERFSAQQFPDLHSELNLSSLELGDSALYFCASSPYDREDNEQFFGPGTRLTVL.

CDR3 nucleotide sequence: TGTGCCAGCAGTCCGTCGGGCCGCGGCTATGGCTACACCTTC. Amino acids: CASSPSGRGYGYTF. This chain uses TRBV27 with TRBJ1-2; D gene ambiguous. The CDR3 totals 14 residues. From germline, CDR1 is MNHEY and CDR2 SMNVEV (reference sequence). With 5 bases removed from V and 4 bases from J, the gap between germline ends came to 14 bases.

This chain uses TRBV5-1 with TRBJ2-7, with D possibly matching TRBD1 (5 bases). CDR3 length equals 12 residues. Per germline, CDR1 SGHRS and CDR2 YFSETQ. The ends were cut back, 3 bases at V and 4 bases at J, with 8 bases in the middle. The CDR3 nucleotides read TGCGCCAGCAGCTCCAGACAGTACGAGCAGTACTTC. Protein product: CASSSRQYEQYF.

V gene TRBV28 combines with J gene TRBJ1-5, with D tentatively TRBD1 (5 bases). From germline, CDR1 is MDHEN and CDR2 SYDVKM. V was cut by 8 bases and J by 2 bases, with 13 bases left in between. The CDR3 loop spans 14 amino acids. The CDR3 protein is CASWVRVGNQPQHF. The CDR3 nucleotides are TGTGCCAGCTGGGTCAGGGTCGGCAATCAGCCCCAGCATTTT.

The V gene is TRBV4-3, the J gene TRBJ2-7; D remains ambiguous. Trimming cost V 0 bases and J 0 bases, with 12 bases left between them. Looked up from germline, CDR1 is LGHNA and CDR2 is YSLEER. The CDR3 length is 16 residues. The CDR3 protein is CASSQELPPSSYEQYF. The CDR3 coding sequence is TGCGCCAGCAGCCAAGAACTCCCCCCGAGCTCCTACGAGCAGTACTTC.

This chain connects TRBV7-6 to TRBJ2-7; TRBD1 matches 8 bases. This CDR3 is 15 amino acids long. Trimming cost V 5 bases and J 2 bases; bases outside gene matches: 8. In germline, CDR1 is SGHVS, CDR2 FNYEAQ. This chain's CDR3 is CASSPQGAGAYEQYF. The DNA for the CDR3 is TGTGCCAGCAGCCCGCAGGGGGCTGGCGCCTACGAGCAGTACTTC.

This rearrangement joins TRBV5-6 to TRBJ2-7; weak D call: TRBD1 (5 bases). The germline V gene has CDR1 SGHDT and CDR2 YYEEEE. CDR3 length: 13 amino acids. The germline V and J ends were trimmed by 6 bases and 2 bases, with 12 bases remaining between them. CDR3 DNA: TGTGCCAGCACCGCGGACACGACCTACGAGCAGTACTTC. Amino acid sequence: CASTADTTYEQYF.

The V call is TRBV13, the J call TRBJ1-2; 9 bases line up with TRBD1. The CDR3 has 14 amino acids. V was pared by 4 bases and J by 7 bases, with 7 bases of the junction left unmatched. CDR1 PRHDT and CDR2 FYEKMQ come from the germline V gene (reference sequence). CDR3 amino acids: CASSYTGGAGGYTF. The CDR3 nucleotides read TGTGCCAGCAGCTATACAGGGGGCGCAGGTGGCTACACCTTC.

In its sample, this clone was seen once. This chain connects TRBV7-3 to TRBJ2-1; D not resolved. Trimming left V 6 bases short and J 0 bases short, with 12 bases between. Germline lookup yields CDR1 SGHTA and CDR2 FQGTGA. The CDR3 spans 15 residues. Written as DNA, the CDR3 is TGTGCCAGCAGTCCCGGTTGGAGCTCCTACAATGAGCAGTTCTTC. Its protein product is CASSPGWSSYNEQFF.

The chain couples TRBV6-2 or TRBV6-3 to TRBJ2-1, with TRBD2 matching over 11 bases. The germline CDR1 and CDR2 sequences are MNHEY and SVGEGT. The CDR3 loop spans 16 amino acids. V was clipped by 4 bases and J by 5 bases; unmatched bases: 7. For the CDR3, the DNA is TGTGCCAGCAGTTTCACTCGACTAGCGGGAAACAATGAGCAGTTCTTC. This encodes CASSFTRLAGNNEQFF.

The V and J genes are TRBV3-1 (or the pseudogene TRBV3-2) and TRBJ2-5; weak D call: TRBD2 (6 bases). The CDR3 sequence is 13 residues long. V gave up 2 bases and J gave up 7 bases, with 11 bases separating them. Per the germline V gene, CDR1 is LGHDT and CDR2 is YNNKEL (reference sequence). CDR3 sequence (DNA): TGTGCCAGCAGCCAAAGTCAGGGAGGGACCCAGTACTTC. Translating it yields CASSQSQGGTQYF.

The rearrangement joins TRBV2 to TRBJ2-2, with a tentative D call TRBD1 (6 bases). Germline V gene sequence: CDR1 SNHLY, CDR2 FYNNEI. This CDR3 comprises 14 residues. Between the trimmed V and J ends, which lost 6 bases and 6 bases, there was a span of 14 bases. CDR3 protein: CASRGVDRSGELFF. CDR3 in DNA: TGTGCCAGCAGGGGAGTCGACAGGTCCGGGGAGCTGTTTTTT.